This passage covers 10 T cell receptor beta chains from one sample sequenced in a study of blood T cell repertoires in COVID-19. Profiling relied on immunoSEQ multiplex PCR, and the TCRdb table lists in-frame clones only, not all of them. The sample carries approximately 260,000 clones, approximately 79% recorded once. Sequencing was carried out using peripheral blood. The source of these receptors is a woman aged 40 to 50 with active or convalescent COVID-19.

The CDR3: CASSGGAANTGELFF. The CDR3 nucleotides read TGTGCCAGCTCCGGCGGGGCAGCGAACACCGGGGAGCTGTTTTTT. This chain links TRBV18 with TRBJ2-2, with TRBD2 as a possible D gene (6 bases). The CDR3 totals 15 residues. Trimming left V 6 bases short and J 0 bases short, with 11 bases between. Looked up from germline, CDR1 is KGHSH and CDR2 is LQKENI.

This clone was counted a single time. The chain recombines TRBV6-5 with TRBJ1-2, with a weak D call TRBD1 (6 bases). CDR1 and CDR2 (germline): MNHEY, SVGAGI. V was shortened by 0 bases and J by 6 bases, with 17 bases between the two germline ends. The CDR3 sequence is 16 residues long. This CDR3 reads CASSYSGAVRVDGYTF. CDR3 DNA sequence: TGTGCCAGCAGTTACTCGGGGGCAGTCAGGGTCGATGGCTACACCTTC.

The CDR3 region has the DNA TGTGCCAGCTCACCAGAAGAGAATTCACCCCTCCACTTT. It codes for CASSPEENSPLHF. The chain joins TRBV18 to TRBJ1-6; D remains unclear. Germline V gives CDR1 KGHSH, CDR2 LQKENI. This CDR3 has 13 amino acids. Trimming removed 2 bases from V and 7 bases from J, with 6 bases in between. Looking up the rest from reference TRBV18 and TRBJ1-6 gives the full variable domain: NAGVMQNPRHLVRRRGQEARLRCSPMKGHSHVYWYRQLPEEGLKFMVYLQKENIIDESGMPKERFSAEFPKEGPSILRIQQVVRGDSAAYFCASSPEENSPLHFGNGTRLTVT.

This chain connects TRBV2 to TRBJ2-6; 7 positions match TRBD1. The CDR3 length is 15 residues. V lost 5 bases, J lost 3 bases, and 4 bases stayed unmatched. Germline V lookup: CDR1 SNHLY, CDR2 FYNNEI. In DNA form, the CDR3 reads TGTGCCAGCAGTCCGACAGGGTATGGGGCCAACGTCCTGACTTTC. This sequence encodes CASSPTGYGANVLTF.

This clone was recorded once. The rearrangement links TRBV15 to TRBJ1-1; D is perhaps TRBD1 (6 bases). There are 14 residues in the CDR3. Germline V gene sequence: CDR1 LNHNV, CDR2 YYDKDF (reference sequence). V was pared by 1 base and J by 4 bases, with 10 bases between. The CDR3 spells CATSRAGAGTEAFF. CDR3 DNA: TGTGCCACCAGCAGAGCAGGGGCGGGCACTGAAGCTTTCTTT.

The V gene is TRBV4-2, the J gene TRBJ1-1; TRBD1 matches 11 bases. The CDR3 loop spans 18 amino acids. The junction had 16 bases not matched to a gene; V was cut back by 4 bases and J by 6 bases. Germline assignment: CDR1 LGHNA and CDR2 YNFKEQ. CDR3 sequence reads: CASSPRSRDRGKKAEAFF. The CDR3 region has the DNA TGTGCCAGCAGCCCCCGGTCCCGGGACAGGGGGAAGAAGGCTGAAGCTTTCTTT.

Written as DNA, the CDR3 is TGTGCCACCAGCAGGACAGGGGGGGCCTACGAGCAGTACTTC. This codes for CATSRTGGAYEQYF. J is TRBJ2-7 and V is TRBV15, with TRBD1 matching 9 bases. Germline lookup yields CDR1 LNHNV and CDR2 YYDKDF (reference sequence). The CDR3 consists of 14 residues. Trimming cost V 3 bases and J 2 bases; bases outside gene matches: 2.

The gene calls are TRBV11-2 and TRBJ2-3; 8 nucleotides line up with TRBD1. The CDR3 extends over 14 amino acids. Germline-derived CDR1 and CDR2 are SGHAT and FQNNGV. Trimming removed 6 bases from V and 5 bases from J; junction bases left unmatched: 7. CDR3 nucleotides: TGTGCCAGCAGTTCCGGGACAGGAGGAGATACGCAGTATTTT. Its translation is CASSSGTGGDTQYF.

The chain recombines TRBV3-1 (or the pseudogene TRBV3-2) with TRBJ2-7; D not certain. V was cut by 0 bases and J by 3 bases, with 9 bases left in between. CDR3 length equals 14 residues. The germline CDR1 and CDR2 sequences are LGHDT and YNNKEL (reference sequence). CDR3 sequence: CASSQDRHNYEQYV. CDR3 sequence (DNA): TGTGCCAGCAGCCAAGATCGCCACAACTACGAGCAGTACGTC.

The rearrangement uses TRBV4-2 and TRBJ1-1; D gene ambiguous. This CDR3 comprises 12 residues. From germline, CDR1 is LGHNA and CDR2 YNFKEQ. V was shortened by 2 bases and J by 2 bases, with 3 bases between the two germline ends. CDR3 region: CASSQSNTEAFF. DNA for the CDR3: TGTGCCAGCAGCCAAAGCAACACTGAAGCTTTCTTT.